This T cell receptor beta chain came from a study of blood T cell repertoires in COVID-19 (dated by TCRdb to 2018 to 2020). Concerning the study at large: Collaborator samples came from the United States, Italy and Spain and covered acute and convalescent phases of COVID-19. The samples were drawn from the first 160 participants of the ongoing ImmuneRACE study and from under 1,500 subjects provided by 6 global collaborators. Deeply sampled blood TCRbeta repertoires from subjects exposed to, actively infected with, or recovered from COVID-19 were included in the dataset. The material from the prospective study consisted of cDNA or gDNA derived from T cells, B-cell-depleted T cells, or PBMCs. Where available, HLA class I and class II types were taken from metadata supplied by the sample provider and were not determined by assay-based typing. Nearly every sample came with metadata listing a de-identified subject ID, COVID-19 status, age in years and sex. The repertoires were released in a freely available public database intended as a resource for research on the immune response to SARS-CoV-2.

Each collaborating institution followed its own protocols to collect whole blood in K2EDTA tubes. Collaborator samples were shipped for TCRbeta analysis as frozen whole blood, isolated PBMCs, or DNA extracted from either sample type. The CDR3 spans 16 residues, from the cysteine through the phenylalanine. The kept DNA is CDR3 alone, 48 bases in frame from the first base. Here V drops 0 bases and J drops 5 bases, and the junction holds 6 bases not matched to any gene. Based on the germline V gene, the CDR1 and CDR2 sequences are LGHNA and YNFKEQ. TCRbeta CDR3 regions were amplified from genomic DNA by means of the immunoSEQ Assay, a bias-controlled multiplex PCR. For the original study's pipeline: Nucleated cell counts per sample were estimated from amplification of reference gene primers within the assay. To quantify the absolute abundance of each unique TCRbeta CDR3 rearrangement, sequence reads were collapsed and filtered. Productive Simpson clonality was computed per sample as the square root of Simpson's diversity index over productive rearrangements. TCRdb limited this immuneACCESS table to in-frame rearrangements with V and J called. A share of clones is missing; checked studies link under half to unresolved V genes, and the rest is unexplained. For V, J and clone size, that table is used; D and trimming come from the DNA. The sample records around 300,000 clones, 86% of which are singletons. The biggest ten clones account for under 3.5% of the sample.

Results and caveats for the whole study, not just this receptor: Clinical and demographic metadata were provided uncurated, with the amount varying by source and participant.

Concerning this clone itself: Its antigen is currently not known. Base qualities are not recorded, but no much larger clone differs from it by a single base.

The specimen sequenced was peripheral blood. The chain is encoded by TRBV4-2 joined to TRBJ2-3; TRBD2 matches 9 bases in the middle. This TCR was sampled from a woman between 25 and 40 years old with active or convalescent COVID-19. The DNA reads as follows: TGTGCCAGCAGCCAAGATCGGGGCGGGGGGGTAGATACGCAGTATTTT. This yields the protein CASSQDRGGGVDTQYF.